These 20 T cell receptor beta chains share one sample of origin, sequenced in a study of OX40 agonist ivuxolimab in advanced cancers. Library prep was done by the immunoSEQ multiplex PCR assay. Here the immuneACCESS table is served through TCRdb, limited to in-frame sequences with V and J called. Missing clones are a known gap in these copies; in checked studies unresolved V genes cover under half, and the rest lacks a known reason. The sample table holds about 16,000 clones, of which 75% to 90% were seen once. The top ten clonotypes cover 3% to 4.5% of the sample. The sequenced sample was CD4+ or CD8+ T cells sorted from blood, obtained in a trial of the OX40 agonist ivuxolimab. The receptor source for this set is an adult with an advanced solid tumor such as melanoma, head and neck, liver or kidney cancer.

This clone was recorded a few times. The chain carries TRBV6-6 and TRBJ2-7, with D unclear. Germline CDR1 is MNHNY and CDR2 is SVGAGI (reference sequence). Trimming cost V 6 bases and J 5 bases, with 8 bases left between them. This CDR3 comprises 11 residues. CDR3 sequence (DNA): TGTGCCAGCAGCTCCTACCACGAGCAGTACTTC. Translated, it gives CASSSYHEQYF.

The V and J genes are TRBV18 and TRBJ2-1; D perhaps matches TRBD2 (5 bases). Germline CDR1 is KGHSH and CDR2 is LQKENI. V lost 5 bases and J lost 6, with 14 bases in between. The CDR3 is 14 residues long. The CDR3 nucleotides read TGTGCCAGCTCAGCCTCCCAGGCGGGCAATGAGCAGTTCTTC. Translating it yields CASSASQAGNEQFF. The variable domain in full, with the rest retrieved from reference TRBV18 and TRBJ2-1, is NAGVMQNPRHLVRRRGQEARLRCSPMKGHSHVYWYRQLPEEGLKFMVYLQKENIIDESGMPKERFSAEFPKEGPSILRIQQVVRGDSAAYFCASSASQAGNEQFFGPGTRLTVL.

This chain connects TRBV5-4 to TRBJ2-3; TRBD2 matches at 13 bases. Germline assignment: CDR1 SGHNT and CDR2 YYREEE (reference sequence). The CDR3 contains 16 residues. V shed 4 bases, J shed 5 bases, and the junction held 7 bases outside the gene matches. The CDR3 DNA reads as TGTGCCAGCAGCCCCGGACTAGCGGGAGTTAGAGATACGCAGTATTTT. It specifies CASSPGLAGVRDTQYF.

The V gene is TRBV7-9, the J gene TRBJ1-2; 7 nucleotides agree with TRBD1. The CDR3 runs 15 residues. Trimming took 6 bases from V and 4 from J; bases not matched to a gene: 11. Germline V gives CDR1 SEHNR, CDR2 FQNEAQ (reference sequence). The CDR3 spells CASRPAGTVLYGYTF. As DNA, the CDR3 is TGTGCCAGCAGGCCAGCCGGGACAGTCCTCTATGGCTACACCTTC.

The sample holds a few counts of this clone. CDR3 DNA sequence: TGTGCCATCAGTGAGTCCCGTGCGGGAGTAGGCGAGCAGTACTTC. Protein sequence: CAISESRAGVGEQYF. The V and J genes are TRBV10-3 and TRBJ2-7; 7 nucleotides line up with TRBD2. The V gene's germline CDR1 is ENHRY and CDR2 SYGVKD. Losses at the gene ends were 0 bases for V and 6 bases for J; bases not matched to a gene: 8. The CDR3 spans 15 residues.

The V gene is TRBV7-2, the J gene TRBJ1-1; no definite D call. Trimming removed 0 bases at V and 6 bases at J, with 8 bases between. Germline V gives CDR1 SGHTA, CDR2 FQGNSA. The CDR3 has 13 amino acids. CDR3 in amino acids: CASSLAGLAEAFF. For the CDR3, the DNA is TGTGCCAGCAGCTTAGCAGGACTCGCTGAAGCTTTCTTT.

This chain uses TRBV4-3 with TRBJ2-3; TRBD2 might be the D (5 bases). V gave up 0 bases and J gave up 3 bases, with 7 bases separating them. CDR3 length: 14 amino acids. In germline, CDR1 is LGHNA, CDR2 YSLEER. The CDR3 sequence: CASSQDRTTDTQYF. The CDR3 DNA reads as TGCGCCAGCAGCCAAGATAGGACTACAGATACGCAGTATTTT.

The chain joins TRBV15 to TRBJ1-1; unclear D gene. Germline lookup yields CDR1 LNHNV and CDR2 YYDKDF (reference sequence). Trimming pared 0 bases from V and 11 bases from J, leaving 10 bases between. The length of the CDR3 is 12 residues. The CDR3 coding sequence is TGTGCCACCAGCAGAGATTACCAACGTGCTTTCTTT. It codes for CATSRDYQRAFF.

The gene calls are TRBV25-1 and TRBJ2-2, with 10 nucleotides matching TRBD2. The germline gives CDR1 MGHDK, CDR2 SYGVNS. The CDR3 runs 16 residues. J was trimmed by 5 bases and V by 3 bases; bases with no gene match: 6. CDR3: CASSDTTSGKTGELFF. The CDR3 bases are TGTGCCAGCAGTGATACTACTAGCGGGAAGACCGGGGAGCTGTTTTTT. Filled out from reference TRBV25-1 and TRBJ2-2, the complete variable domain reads EADIYQTPRYLVIGTGKKITLECSQTMGHDKMYWYQQDPGMELHLIHYSYGVNSTEKGDLSSESTVSRIRTEHFPLTLESARPSHTSQYLCASSDTTSGKTGELFFGEGSRLTVL.

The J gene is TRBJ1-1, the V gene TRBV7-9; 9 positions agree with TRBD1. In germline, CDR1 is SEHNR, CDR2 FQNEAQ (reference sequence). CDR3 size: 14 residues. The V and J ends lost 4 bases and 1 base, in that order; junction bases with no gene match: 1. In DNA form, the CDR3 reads TGTGCCAGCAGCTGGGGACAGGGGAACACTGAAGCTTTCTTT. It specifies CASSWGQGNTEAFF.

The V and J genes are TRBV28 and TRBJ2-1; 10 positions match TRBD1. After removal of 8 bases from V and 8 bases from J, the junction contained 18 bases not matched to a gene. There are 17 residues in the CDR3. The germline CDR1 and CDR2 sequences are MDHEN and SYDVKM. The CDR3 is CASVSGTGEVGYDEQFF. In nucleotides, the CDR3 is TGTGCCAGCGTCAGCGGGACAGGGGAAGTAGGGTACGATGAGCAGTTCTTC.

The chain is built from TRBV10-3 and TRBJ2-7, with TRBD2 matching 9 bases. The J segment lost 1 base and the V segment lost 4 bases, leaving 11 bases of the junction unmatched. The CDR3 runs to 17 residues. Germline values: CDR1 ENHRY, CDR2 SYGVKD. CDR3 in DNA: TGTGCCATCAGTGGGTCGGGGGAGACTAGCGGATCCTACGAGCAGTACTTC. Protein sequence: CAISGSGETSGSYEQYF.

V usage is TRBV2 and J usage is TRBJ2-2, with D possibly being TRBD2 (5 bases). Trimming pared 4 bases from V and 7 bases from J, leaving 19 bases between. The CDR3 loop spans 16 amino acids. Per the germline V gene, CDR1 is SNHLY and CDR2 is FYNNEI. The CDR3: CASSADGWGSDGELFF. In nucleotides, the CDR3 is TGTGCCAGCAGTGCGGACGGATGGGGTAGCGACGGGGAGCTGTTTTTT. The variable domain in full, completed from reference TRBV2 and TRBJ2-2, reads EPEVTQTPSHQVTQMGQEVILRCVPISNHLYFYWYRQILGQKVEFLVSFYNNEISEKSEIFDDQFSVERPDGSNFTLKIRSTKLEDSAMYFCASSADGWGSDGELFFGEGSRLTVL.

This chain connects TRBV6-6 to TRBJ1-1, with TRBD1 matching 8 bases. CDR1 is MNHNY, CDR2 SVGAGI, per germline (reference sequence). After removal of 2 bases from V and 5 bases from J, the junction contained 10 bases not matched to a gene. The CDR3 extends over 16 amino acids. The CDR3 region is CASSYLGQGGGTEAFF. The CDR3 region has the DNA TGTGCCAGCAGTTACCTTGGACAGGGAGGAGGTACTGAAGCTTTCTTT.

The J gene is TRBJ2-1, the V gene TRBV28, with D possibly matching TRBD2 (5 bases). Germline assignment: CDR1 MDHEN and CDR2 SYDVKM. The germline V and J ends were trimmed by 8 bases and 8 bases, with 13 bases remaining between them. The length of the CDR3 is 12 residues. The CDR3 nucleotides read TGTGCCAGCCGTAGCGCCAACTATGAGCAGTTCTTC. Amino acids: CASRSANYEQFF. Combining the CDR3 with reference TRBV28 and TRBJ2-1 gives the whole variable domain DVKVTQSSRYLVKRTGEKVFLECVQDMDHENMFWYRQDPGLGLRLIYFSYDVKMKEKGDIPEGYSVSREKKERFSLILESASTNQTSMYLCASRSANYEQFFGPGTRLTVL.

CDR3 residues: CASSSQGAGANVLTF. The CDR3 nucleotides read TGTGCCAGCAGCTCCCAGGGCGCTGGGGCCAACGTCCTGACTTTC. V gene TRBV7-2 combines with J gene TRBJ2-6; the D gene is possibly TRBD1 (5 bases). Deletions cut 4 bases from V and 2 bases from J, with 9 bases between. The CDR3 runs to 15 residues. Germline CDR1 SGHTA, CDR2 FQGNSA.

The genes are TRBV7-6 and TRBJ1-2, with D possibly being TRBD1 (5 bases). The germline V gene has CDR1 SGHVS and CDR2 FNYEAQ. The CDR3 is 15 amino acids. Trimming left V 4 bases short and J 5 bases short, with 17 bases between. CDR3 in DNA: TGTGCCAGCAGCTCCAGTGTCGGGGAGGGGTATGGCTACACCTTC. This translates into CASSSSVGEGYGYTF.

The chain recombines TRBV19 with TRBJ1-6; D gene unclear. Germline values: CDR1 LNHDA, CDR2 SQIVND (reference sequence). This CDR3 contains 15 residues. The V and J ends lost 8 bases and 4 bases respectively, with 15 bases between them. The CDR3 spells CASLAETGYNSPLHF. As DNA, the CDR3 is TGTGCCAGTTTAGCCGAGACGGGATATAATTCACCCCTCCACTTT. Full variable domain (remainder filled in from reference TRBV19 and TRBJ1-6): DGGITQSPKYLFRKEGQNVTLSCEQNLNHDAMYWYRQDPGQGLRLIYYSQIVNDFQKGDIAEGYSVSREKKESFPLTVTSAQKNPTAFYLCASLAETGYNSPLHFGNGTRLTVT.

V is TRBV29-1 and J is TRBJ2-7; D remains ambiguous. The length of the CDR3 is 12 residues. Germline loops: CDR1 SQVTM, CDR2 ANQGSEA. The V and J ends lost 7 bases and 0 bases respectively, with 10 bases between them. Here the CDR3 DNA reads TGCAGCGCCGGATGGAACTCCTACGAGCAGTACTTC. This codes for CSAGWNSYEQYF.

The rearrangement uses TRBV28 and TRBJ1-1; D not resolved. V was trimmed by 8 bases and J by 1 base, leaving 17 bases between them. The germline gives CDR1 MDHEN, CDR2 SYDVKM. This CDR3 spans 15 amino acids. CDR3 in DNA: TGTGCCAGCCCTAATGGACCTCAAGAGAACACTGAAGCTTTCTTT. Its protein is CASPNGPQENTEAFF.